The source of this T cell receptor beta chain is a study of regulatory T cells in long-lasting Graves disease. This clonotype was found a few times. Time point here: persistent/refractory GD, antithyroid drugs over 5 years with positive TRAb. RNA isolated from PBMCs was used to make the TCR library. Germline CDR1 is MNHNS and CDR2 is SASEGT. The CDR3 consists of 14 residues. V shed 10 bases and J shed 5 bases, with 20 bases lying between them. Arm-PCR of CDR3 regions and iRepertoire HTBI primers were used to build TCR beta libraries. TCRdb recomputed calls from the multiplex PCR reads with MiXCR, one row per CDR3 protein. The table lists a few hundred thousand distinct CDR3 sequences, 20% to 25% of them singletons.

This sequence was found in a female donor with Graves disease. Sequencing was performed on peripheral blood mononuclear cells (PBMCs), taken when the disease was refractory, from a patient treated with antithyroid drugs. V gene TRBV6-1 combines with J gene TRBJ2-5; D is unclear. Here the CDR3 reads CATKGRLNGETQYF. CDR3 coding DNA: TGTGCCACCAAGGGCAGATTGAACGGGGAGACCCAGTACTTC.